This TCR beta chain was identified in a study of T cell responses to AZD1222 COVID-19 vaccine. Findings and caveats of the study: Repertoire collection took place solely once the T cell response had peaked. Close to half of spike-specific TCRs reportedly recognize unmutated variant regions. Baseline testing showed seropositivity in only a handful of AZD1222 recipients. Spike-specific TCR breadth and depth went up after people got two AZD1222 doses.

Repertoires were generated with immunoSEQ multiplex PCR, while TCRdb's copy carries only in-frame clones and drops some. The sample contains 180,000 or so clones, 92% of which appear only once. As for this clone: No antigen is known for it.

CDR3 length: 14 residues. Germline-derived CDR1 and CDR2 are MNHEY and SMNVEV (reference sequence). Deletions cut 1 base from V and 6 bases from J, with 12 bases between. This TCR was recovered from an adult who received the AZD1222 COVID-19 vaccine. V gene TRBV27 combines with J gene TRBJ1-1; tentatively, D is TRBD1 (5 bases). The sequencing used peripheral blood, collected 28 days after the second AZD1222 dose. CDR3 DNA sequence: TGTGCCAGCAGTTTATACCCGGGGCCACCTGAAGCTTTCTTT. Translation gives CASSLYPGPPEAFF.